These 17 T cell receptor beta chains originate from one sample sequenced in a study of blood T cell repertoires in COVID-19. Some clones are missing from TCRdb's copy, which holds only in-frame ones; the method was immunoSEQ multiplex PCR. The sample contains roughly 210,000 clones, about 88% of which appear only once. The sample consisted of peripheral blood. The source is an older man with acute or convalescent COVID-19.

This chain connects TRBV30 to TRBJ2-3; no firm D call. CDR1 GTSNPN and CDR2 SVGIG come from the germline V gene (reference sequence). Trimming removed 0 bases at V and 2 bases at J, with 9 bases between. CDR3 length equals 14 residues. The CDR3 loop reads CAWSVRRNTDTQYF. In DNA, the CDR3 is TGTGCCTGGAGTGTACGCAGAAACACAGATACGCAGTATTTT.

The chain is built from TRBV4-3 and TRBJ2-3; tentative D call: TRBD1 (5 bases). Germline V gene sequence: CDR1 LGHNA, CDR2 YSLEER. Trimming stripped 1 base from V and 2 bases from J, with 10 bases between. There are 15 residues in the CDR3. The CDR3 nucleotides are TGCGCCAGCAGCCAAGGGGGCGGAGACACAGATACGCAGTATTTT. Translated, it gives CASSQGGGDTDTQYF.

This clone was seen only once. The genes are TRBV24-1 and TRBJ2-1; 10 nucleotides agree with TRBD2. The germline V gene has CDR1 KGHDR and CDR2 SFDVKD. This CDR3 comprises 18 residues. V gave up 6 bases and J gave up 2 bases; unmatched junction bases: 12. The CDR3 reads CATSPRASGSPTYNEQFF. In DNA form, the CDR3 reads TGTGCCACCAGTCCTCGGGCTAGCGGGAGCCCAACCTACAATGAGCAGTTCTTC.

V gene TRBV7-8 combines with J gene TRBJ2-7, with 7 positions matching TRBD1. V shed 5 bases, J shed 8 bases, and the junction held 6 bases outside the gene matches. Germline V gives CDR1 SGHVS, CDR2 FQNEAQ. This CDR3 contains 12 residues. This CDR3 reads CASSPTGDKQYF. The CDR3 region has the DNA TGTGCCAGCAGCCCTACAGGGGATAAGCAGTACTTC.

This chain links TRBV5-1 with TRBJ1-1; D is ambiguous. CDR3 size: 14 residues. CDR1 and CDR2 (germline): SGHRS, YFSETQ. Trimming removed 5 bases at V and 4 bases at J, with 15 bases between. This CDR3 reads CASRPSVASTEAFF. DNA of the CDR3: TGCGCCAGCAGACCCTCGGTGGCTAGCACTGAAGCTTTCTTT.

The sample holds a few counts of this clone. The chain has TRBV7-8 and TRBJ1-5, with a tentative D call TRBD1 (6 bases). Germline CDR1 and CDR2: SGHVS and FQNEAQ. V gave up 0 bases and J gave up 8 bases, with 14 bases separating them. The CDR3 is made up of 15 amino acids. This chain's CDR3 is CASSLAQGSTEPQHF. Written as DNA, the CDR3 is TGTGCCAGCAGCTTAGCGCAGGGGAGTACGGAGCCCCAGCATTTT.

This chain connects TRBV3-1 (or the pseudogene TRBV3-2) to TRBJ1-6; 9 bases map to TRBD1. Germline lookup yields CDR1 LGHDT and CDR2 YNNKEL (reference sequence). The CDR3 totals 16 residues. The V gene end was trimmed by 0 bases and the J gene end by 7 bases; junction bases not matched to a gene: 4. In DNA form, the CDR3 reads TGTGCCAGCAGCCAAGAGGGGGGACAGGGAAATTCACCCCTCCACTTT. It is translated as CASSQEGGQGNSPLHF.

This chain uses TRBV2 with TRBJ1-6, with 7 bases that match TRBD1. Germline V CDR1 and CDR2: SNHLY, FYNNEI. V lost 6 bases to trimming and J lost 9 bases; unmatched junction nucleotides: 11. The CDR3 totals 15 residues. CDR3 bases: TGTGCCAGCAGGGTGCAGGGGGTTTTGGGTTCACCCCTCCACTTT. Amino acid sequence: CASRVQGVLGSPLHF.

The chain has TRBV28 and TRBJ2-1; TRBD2 matches at 9 bases. The CDR3 length is 14 residues. V shed 6 bases and J 7 bases; nucleotides not matched to a gene: 7. Per the germline V gene, CDR1 is MDHEN and CDR2 is SYDVKM. As DNA, the CDR3 is TGTGCCAGCAGGGCGGCGGGAGGGCGTAATGAGCAGTTCTTC. It encodes CASRAAGGRNEQFF.

The chain links TRBV19 to TRBJ1-1; D unclear. V lost 5 bases and J lost 4, with 14 bases in between. The CDR3 is 14 amino acids. From germline, CDR1 is LNHDA and CDR2 SQIVND (reference sequence). As DNA, the CDR3 is TGTGCCAGTAGTGGTGAGGGTGTAAGCACTGAAGCTTTCTTT. Its translation is CASSGEGVSTEAFF.

This clone is a singleton in its sample. The chain recombines TRBV7-9 with TRBJ1-1, with D possibly TRBD1 on 6 matching bases. The CDR3 is made up of 15 amino acids. V was trimmed by 5 bases and J by 0 bases, leaving 13 bases between them. CDR1 is SEHNR and CDR2 is FQNEAQ in the germline V gene (reference sequence). CDR3: CASSRRGGMNTEAFF. The CDR3 DNA reads as TGTGCCAGCAGCCGACGAGGGGGAATGAACACTGAAGCTTTCTTT.

The rearrangement links TRBV19 to TRBJ2-6; D unclear. The germline V and J ends were trimmed by 4 bases and 0 bases, with 13 bases remaining between them. CDR3 length equals 17 residues. Germline CDR1 reads LNHDA; CDR2 reads SQIVND (reference sequence). The CDR3, as DNA: TGTGCCAGTAGTAGTACCGACACTTACTCTGGGGCCAACGTCCTGACTTTC. It translates to CASSSTDTYSGANVLTF.

The gene calls are TRBV27 and TRBJ2-3; 8 bases are a match to TRBD2. CDR1 and CDR2 from the germline V gene are MNHEY and SMNVEV (reference sequence). The CDR3 covers 15 residues. V lost 8 bases to trimming and J lost 2 bases; unmatched junction nucleotides: 9. The CDR3 DNA is TGTGCCAGCGGACGACTAGCGCATACCACAGATACGCAGTATTTT. It yields the protein CASGRLAHTTDTQYF.

The chain has TRBV7-2 and TRBJ1-4, with unresolved D. The CDR3 runs 16 residues. Germline CDR1 SGHTA, CDR2 FQGNSA. Trimming left V 1 base short and J 0 bases short, with 9 bases between. The CDR3 reads CASSLGGSATNEKLFF. The CDR3 bases are TGTGCCAGCAGCTTAGGAGGCAGTGCAACTAATGAAAAACTGTTTTTT.

The V gene is TRBV7-9, the J gene TRBJ1-6; D perhaps matches TRBD1 (6 bases). This CDR3 region has 15 residues. The V gene lost 3 bases and the J gene lost 4 bases, with 10 bases spanning the gap. Per the germline V gene, CDR1 is SEHNR and CDR2 is FQNEAQ (reference sequence). The CDR3 region is CASSFYRDYNSPLHF. In DNA, the CDR3 is TGTGCCAGCAGCTTTTACAGGGATTATAATTCACCCCTCCACTTT.

This chain joins TRBV29-1 and TRBJ2-1, with TRBD1 matching over 7 bases. This CDR3 region has 14 residues. Trimming removed 7 bases from V and 0 bases from J; junction bases left unmatched: 6. Germline CDR1 reads SQVTM; CDR2 reads ANQGSEA. The CDR3, as DNA: TGCAGCGGGGGCAGGGGGTCCTCCTACAATGAGCAGTTCTTC. Encoded protein: CSGGRGSSYNEQFF.

The V call is TRBV6-2 or TRBV6-3, the J call TRBJ2-7; tentatively, D is TRBD1 (6 bases). The length of the CDR3 is 11 residues. V was clipped by 6 bases and J by 5 bases, with 8 bases between them. Per germline, CDR1 MNHEY and CDR2 SVGEGT. DNA for the CDR3: TGTGCCAGCAGCAGGGGCGACGAGCAGTACTTC. Translated: CASSRGDEQYF.